What follows are 23 T cell receptor beta chains derived from one specimen sequenced in a study of T cells in Graves' hyperthyroidism and ophthalmopathy. RNA transcripts provided the source from which TCR beta CDR3 regions were amplified. HTBI primers drove first-round RT-PCR of the TCR CDR3. MiXCR, applied by TCRdb to the multiplex PCR reads, yields one record per CDR3 protein. The data hold around 690,000 distinct CDR3 sequences, with around 16% observed a single time. The sample was blood. All receptors derive from a man aged 50 to 60 with Graves' hyperthyroidism.

The chain is built from TRBV29-1 and TRBJ1-4; D not resolved. This CDR3 contains 13 residues. V was cut by 7 bases and J by 3 bases, with 12 bases left in between. In germline, CDR1 is SQVTM, CDR2 ANQGSEA. DNA for the CDR3: TGCAGCGGACGGATGGGGTCTAATGAAAAACTGTTTTTT. Translated: CSGRMGSNEKLFF.

The V gene is TRBV28, the J gene TRBJ1-5; D not certain. V gave up 8 bases and J gave up 9 bases, with 11 bases separating them. The CDR3 extends over 11 amino acids. Germline CDR1 is MDHEN and CDR2 is SYDVKM. The DNA of the CDR3 is TGTGCCAGCGGACCGCTCTGGCCCCAGCATTTT. It is translated as CASGPLWPQHF. Drawing the rest from reference TRBV28 and TRBJ1-5, the complete variable domain is DVKVTQSSRYLVKRTGEKVFLECVQDMDHENMFWYRQDPGLGLRLIYFSYDVKMKEKGDIPEGYSVSREKKERFSLILESASTNQTSMYLCASGPLWPQHFGDGTRLSIL.

The J gene is TRBJ2-1, the V gene TRBV10-3, with D perhaps matching TRBD1 (6 bases). V shed 7 bases and J shed 5 bases, with 12 bases lying between them. Germline V gene data show CDR1 as ENHRY and CDR2 as SYGVKD. The CDR3 totals 13 residues. CDR3 residues: CAINRVWHNEQFF. The CDR3 DNA follows: TGTGCCATCAACAGGGTTTGGCACAATGAGCAGTTCTTC.

This clonotype was observed many times. The V call is TRBV6-5, the J call TRBJ1-1, with a tentative D call TRBD1 (5 bases). Germline-derived CDR1 and CDR2 are MNHEY and SVGAGI. V lost 2 bases and J lost 1, with 8 bases in between. This CDR3 contains 14 residues. CDR3 in DNA: TGTGCCAGCAGTTACAGGGACCCGAACACTGAAGCTTTCTTT. Its translation: CASSYRDPNTEAFF.

The sample holds a few counts of this clonotype. CDR3 nucleotides: TGTGCCAGCAGCCAAGACCGCCGGGACGGACCCTACGAGCAGTACTTC. It encodes CASSQDRRDGPYEQYF. The chain recombines TRBV3-2 with TRBJ2-7; TRBD1 was called by the table and not checked on the DNA. TRBV3-2 is classified as a pseudogene. This CDR3 contains 16 residues.

This clonotype came up many times. The chain carries TRBV20-1 and TRBJ2-7, with a possible D match to TRBD2 (6 bases). Trimming took off 2 bases at V and 1 base at J, with 15 bases between the two ends. The CDR3 is made up of 15 amino acids. The germline CDR1 and CDR2 sequences are DFQATT and SNEGSKA (reference sequence). CDR3 loop: CSARMWGDPSYEQYF. CDR3 nucleotide sequence: TGCAGTGCTAGAATGTGGGGGGATCCGTCCTACGAGCAGTACTTC.

This clonotype came up many times. The J gene is TRBJ2-5, the V gene TRBV12-3 or TRBV12-4; 7 bases fit TRBD1. V shed 3 bases, J shed 9 bases, and the junction held 10 bases outside the gene matches. The CDR3 has 14 amino acids. CDR3 DNA: TGTGCCAGCAGTTTTCGGGCAGGGGGTGTGGCCCAGTACTTC. Its translation is CASSFRAGGVAQYF.

This chain uses TRBV10-3 with TRBJ1-2; D is possibly TRBD1 (6 bases). CDR1 and CDR2 from the germline V gene are ENHRY and SYGVKD. The CDR3 runs to 16 residues. Deletions cut 2 bases from V and 6 bases from J, with 19 bases between. This chain's CDR3 is CAISEPRGGSGHGYTF. The CDR3 DNA sequence: TGTGCCATCAGTGAGCCAAGGGGGGGGTCCGGGCATGGCTACACCTTC.

The CDR3 region has the DNA TGTGCCAGCAGGGTCGGACTGAACACTGAAGCTTTCTTT. As protein: CASRVGLNTEAFF. This chain connects TRBV25-1 to TRBJ1-1; no clear D. The germline gives CDR1 MGHDK, CDR2 SYGVNS. V was pared by 6 bases and J by 0 bases, with 8 bases between. The CDR3 is made up of 13 amino acids.

In this sample, this clonotype turned up many times. The rearrangement uses TRBV28 and TRBJ1-2; no clear D gene. The CDR3 spans 13 residues. Trimming shortened V by 6 bases and J by 7 bases, and 15 bases separated the two germline ends. In germline, CDR1 is MDHEN, CDR2 SYDVKM. The CDR3, as DNA: TGTGCCAGCAGCCCCGGAGACATAGGTGGCTACACCTTC. As protein: CASSPGDIGGYTF.

This clonotype was counted only a few times. The CDR3 DNA sequence: TGTGCCAGCACTTCGCACCAGGGAATTTACGGCTACACCTTC. Translation: CASTSHQGIYGYTF. The J gene is TRBJ1-2, the V gene TRBV28; perhaps TRBD1 as D (5 bases). With 7 bases removed from V and 8 bases from J, the gap between germline ends came to 20 bases. The germline gives CDR1 MDHEN, CDR2 SYDVKM. The CDR3 extends over 14 amino acids.

The chain is built from TRBV24-1 and TRBJ1-5; D unclear. Germline V CDR1 and CDR2: KGHDR, SFDVKD. Between the trimmed V and J ends, which lost 1 base and 4 bases, there was a span of 7 bases. CDR3 length: 14 residues. The CDR3: CATSDFGRNQPQHF. The CDR3 DNA follows: TGTGCCACCAGTGATTTCGGGCGGAATCAGCCCCAGCATTTT.

This clonotype was counted ten times or more. V and J are TRBV11-2 and TRBJ2-7; TRBD1 matches at 7 bases. V shed 3 bases, J shed 4 bases, and the junction held 6 bases outside the gene matches. CDR3 length: 14 residues. The V gene's germline CDR1 is SGHAT and CDR2 FQNNGV. CDR3 protein: CASSFKTGRYEQYF. CDR3 DNA sequence: TGTGCCAGCAGCTTTAAGACAGGGAGATACGAGCAGTACTTC.

A few counts support this clonotype. The chain recombines TRBV4-3 with TRBJ1-3; the D is unclear. Germline V gene lookup returns CDR1 LGHNA and CDR2 YSLEER. The V end was cut by 1 base, the J end by 0 bases, with 13 bases between. This CDR3 has 17 amino acids. This CDR3 is CASSQVRQRSSGNTIYF. The CDR3 DNA is TGCGCCAGCAGCCAAGTTCGCCAGAGGAGCTCTGGAAACACCATATATTTT.

This clonotype was recorded at least ten times. The chain links TRBV5-1 to TRBJ1-1; perhaps TRBD1 as D (5 bases). Germline lookup yields CDR1 SGHRS and CDR2 YFSETQ. The CDR3 has 15 amino acids. V was pared by 2 bases and J by 0 bases, with 11 bases between. The CDR3 bases are TGCGCCAGCAGCTTAATTCAGGGAATGAACACTGAAGCTTTCTTT. Translating it yields CASSLIQGMNTEAFF.

The chain is built from TRBV20-1 and TRBJ2-7; D gene unclear. Trimming shortened V by 6 bases and J by 0 bases, and 9 bases separated the two germline ends. Germline CDR1 DFQATT, CDR2 SNEGSKA (reference sequence). This CDR3 comprises 12 residues. CDR3 nucleotides: TGCAGTGCCGAGACAAACTCCTACGAGCAGTACTTC. Its protein is CSAETNSYEQYF.

The table lists this clonotype with many counts. The chain combines TRBV27 with TRBJ2-1, with D tentatively TRBD1 or TRBD2 (5 bases each). The CDR3 spans 15 residues. Trimming shortened V by 10 bases and J by 4 bases, and 20 bases separated the two germline ends. In germline, CDR1 is MNHEY, CDR2 SMNVEV (reference sequence). The CDR3 loop reads CAIGGIIGPYNEQFF. The CDR3 nucleotides read TGTGCCATTGGGGGAATCATCGGACCTTACAATGAGCAGTTCTTC.

The chain couples TRBV19 to TRBJ2-7, with TRBD2 as a possible D gene (6 bases). The V and J ends lost 8 bases and 3 bases respectively, with 17 bases between them. Germline V gives CDR1 LNHDA, CDR2 SQIVND (reference sequence). This CDR3 comprises 14 residues. The CDR3 sequence is CASGPGGRRYEQYF. CDR3 bases: TGTGCCAGTGGACCCGGGGGTCGTCGCTACGAGCAGTACTTC.

This clonotype has a count of ten or more. The chain has TRBV28 and TRBJ1-6; D is unresolved. Looked up from germline, CDR1 is MDHEN and CDR2 is SYDVKM. The CDR3 spans 11 residues. With 7 bases removed from V and 10 bases from J, the gap between germline ends came to 8 bases. The DNA of the CDR3 is TGTGCCAGCACCCATGAGTCACCCCTCCACTTT. Translated: CASTHESPLHF.

This clonotype was detected many times. The J gene is TRBJ2-7, the V gene TRBV28, with 13 bases identical to TRBD2. Trimming took 6 bases from V and 5 from J; bases not matched to a gene: 13. CDR1 is MDHEN, CDR2 SYDVKM, per germline. CDR3 size: 17 residues. CDR3 in amino acids: CASSRETSGRHVHEQYF. For the CDR3, the DNA is TGTGCCAGCAGCCGGGAGACTAGCGGGAGGCATGTACACGAGCAGTACTTC. Full variable domain (outside the CDR3, taken from reference TRBV28 and TRBJ2-7): DVKVTQSSRYLVKRTGEKVFLECVQDMDHENMFWYRQDPGLGLRLIYFSYDVKMKEKGDIPEGYSVSREKKERFSLILESASTNQTSMYLCASSRETSGRHVHEQYFGPGTRLTVT.

This clonotype has a handful of counts. The chain couples TRBV24-1 to TRBJ2-1; D remains unclear. The CDR3 spans 16 residues. In germline, CDR1 is KGHDR, CDR2 SFDVKD. The V and J ends lost 0 bases and 0 bases respectively, with 8 bases between them. CDR3 loop: CATSDLRTSSYNEQFF. In DNA form, the CDR3 reads TGTGCCACCAGTGATTTGCGCACGAGCTCCTACAATGAGCAGTTCTTC.

The chain couples TRBV2 to TRBJ2-1; D remains ambiguous. This CDR3 is built from 16 residues. CDR1 is SNHLY, CDR2 FYNNEI, per germline. Trimming stripped 2 bases from V and 0 bases from J, with 11 bases between. As DNA, the CDR3 is TGTGCCAGCAGTGAACCTGGGGTTCGCTCCTACAATGAGCAGTTCTTC. Amino acids: CASSEPGVRSYNEQFF.

This clonotype showed up many times. The chain recombines TRBV7-2 with TRBJ2-1; D may correspond to TRBD1 or TRBD2 (6 bases each). The V and J ends lost 3 bases and 9 bases respectively, with 15 bases between them. CDR1 SGHTA and CDR2 FQGNSA come from the germline V gene. This CDR3 has 14 amino acids. This CDR3 is CASSFANREVEQFF. The CDR3 nucleotides read TGTGCCAGCAGCTTTGCCAACAGGGAGGTTGAGCAGTTCTTC.